These 3 T cell receptor beta chains originate from one sample sequenced in a study of CD8+CD57+ T cells in acquired aplastic anemia. Patients sequenced had flow cytometry evidence of CD8+CD57+ cell expansion. Genomic DNA, serving as template, underwent TCR beta VDJ and CDR3 profiling. One entry per CDR3 protein results from TCRdb running MiXCR on the reads. There are under 200,000 distinct CDR3 sequences in the sample; 71% occur only once, and approximately 48% lies in the top ten. Sequenced sample: sorted CD4+, CD8+, or CD8+CD57+ T cells (not recorded which) from PBMCs. These receptors were collected from a human donor with aplastic anemia.

The chain recombines TRBV6-2 or TRBV6-3 with TRBJ2-1; TRBD2 matches 7 bases. The germline V gene has CDR1 MNHEY and CDR2 SVGEGT. The CDR3 is 18 residues long. Germline trimming cut 0 bases from V and 0 bases from J; bases unmatched to any gene: 8. CDR3 in DNA: TGTGCCAGCAGTTACTCTGGACCGGGGGGTGACTCCTACAATGAGCAGTTCTTC. Its protein product is CASSYSGPGGDSYNEQFF.

A remark on this clonotype: This may be a read error, as it is one base from a much larger clone. The V gene is TRBV6-4, the J gene TRBJ2-1; no definite D call. Germline loops: CDR1 MRHNA, CDR2 SNTAGT. The CDR3 runs to 13 residues. The CDR3 DNA reads as TGTGCCATCAGTGACTCAACCCCAAATGAGCAGTTCTTC. This gives the protein CAISDSTPNEQFF.

The chain employs TRBV5-6 and TRBJ1-1, with D tentatively TRBD1 (6 bases). Trimming shortened V by 4 bases and J by 6 bases, and 16 bases separated the two germline ends. The CDR3 totals 14 residues. From germline, CDR1 is SGHDT and CDR2 YYEEEE. The CDR3 reads CASSRPEGGAEAFF. The CDR3 bases are TGTGCCAGCAGCCGGCCCGAGGGGGGGGCTGAAGCTTTCTTT. Full variable domain (missing parts from reference TRBV5-6 and TRBJ1-1): DAGVTQSPTHLIKTRGQQVTLRCSPKSGHDTVSWYQQALGQGPQFIFQYYEEEERQRGNFPDRFSGHQFPNYSSELNVNALLLGDSALYLCASSRPEGGAEAFFGQGTRLTVV.